This T cell receptor beta chain comes out of a study of vaccination and CD4 T cells after COVID-19. Documented treatment: roughly 11-day PBMC culture with coronavirus spike peptide pools or control peptides (ViraFEST assay). The CDR3 loop spans 14 amino acids. Germline V gives CDR1 ENHRY, CDR2 SYGVKD. The germline V and J ends were trimmed by 4 bases and 7 bases, with 11 bases remaining between them. CD4+ T cells that had been cultured provided DNA sequenced with the Oncomine TCR Beta short-read assay. TCRdb analysed the PCR reads with MiXCR anew, one entry per CDR3 protein. Here the sample spans just over 20,000 distinct CDR3 sequences, approximately 48% being singletons. Remarks on this clonotype: Antigen: not known.

The receptor's source is a human donor who had recovered from COVID-19. Sequencing was carried out using CD4+ T cells from blood, cultured in vitro. This sequence joins TRBV10-3 and TRBJ1-6, with a tentative D call TRBD1 (6 bases). CDR3 residues: CAISVDRMNSPLHF. The CDR3 nucleotides are TGTGCCATCAGTGTTGACAGGATGAATTCACCCCTCCACTTT.